The clone carrying this T cell receptor (beta chain) has just a few counts. What it recognizes is unknown. The investigators amplified TCR beta CDR3 regions from RNA transcripts. The HTBI primer set was used in a first-round RT-PCR of the TCR CDR3. One entry per CDR3 protein, called by TCRdb with MiXCR from the multiplex PCR reads. The sample includes some 740,000 distinct CDR3 sequences, around 13% of them seen just once. This entry belongs to a study of T cells in Graves' hyperthyroidism and ophthalmopathy. Study results and limitations: A model using 13 V-J features told ophthalmopathy apart from stable hyperthyroidism. Blood also carried most thyroid clonotypes expanded above 0.001.

Disease duration under 2 months; hyperthyroidism patients were aged 18 to 65. Diagnosing involved the use of clinical symptoms, serum thyroxine and TRAb, thyroid ultrasound and orbital computed tomography. CDR1 is KGHDR and CDR2 is SFDVKD in the germline V gene. V lost 4 bases to trimming and J lost 2 bases, with 23 bases between them. CDR3 length: 19 amino acids. The chain recombines TRBV24-1 with TRBJ2-4; possible D gene TRBD1, 8 bases. Sequenced sample: blood. This sequence was found in a young woman with Graves' hyperthyroidism. The CDR3 loop is CATSDSRDRFGGTKNIQYF. Written as DNA, the CDR3 is TGTGCCACCAGTGACTCCCGGGACAGGTTCGGGGGGACCAAAAACATTCAGTACTTC.